The clone carrying this T cell receptor (beta chain) was counted once. V was pared by 3 bases and J by 3 bases, with 12 bases between. CDR3 length equals 14 residues. In germline, CDR1 is SEHNR, CDR2 FQNEAQ (reference sequence). This record comes from a study of blood T cell repertoires in COVID-19. Overall study: In each case, the material was cDNA or gDNA derived from T cells, B-cell-depleted T cells, or PBMCs.

Profiling relied on immunoSEQ multiplex PCR, and the TCRdb table lists in-frame clones only, not all of them. This sample has 75,000 to 100,000 clones; approximately 83% occur once, and the top ten carry roughly 32%. Sequenced material: peripheral blood. This receptor was identified in a woman older than 75 with acute or convalescent COVID-19. V usage is TRBV7-9 and J usage is TRBJ2-7; perhaps TRBD1 as D (5 bases). Written as DNA, the CDR3 is TGTGCCAGCAGCTTCGGACATGAAGACTACGAGCAGTACTTC. Translation: CASSFGHEDYEQYF.